Here is one TCR beta chain with its context. Its target is unknown. This sample is drawn from a study of cytomegalovirus exposure and HLA in healthy donors. PCR employed 60 Vbeta and 13 Jbeta primers. Data came from immunoSEQ multiplex PCR; TCRdb stores just in-frame clones and leaves some out. In the table there are 180,000 or so clones, approximately 78% of which are singletons. Study outcomes and limitations: A link between a missense DCLRE1C variant and TCR beta V- and J-gene trimming emerged from a later analysis.

Trimming cost V 1 base and J 0 bases, with 5 bases left between them. CDR1 is SGHDT and CDR2 is YYEEEE in the germline V gene. The CDR3 has 15 amino acids. The sequencing input was PBMCs. J is TRBJ1-6 and V is TRBV5-6; D is unresolved. This receptor was taken from a woman aged 50 to 65 in good health and CMV-seropositive. The CDR3 DNA reads as TGTGCCAGCAGCTTGCAGTTCTCCTATAATTCACCCCTCCACTTT. Its translation: CASSLQFSYNSPLHF.